This note documents a single TCR beta chain sequence. The V gene end was trimmed by 4 bases and the J gene end by 2 bases; junction bases not matched to a gene: 12. Germline V lookup: CDR1 SGDLS, CDR2 YYNGEE. The CDR3 contains 16 residues. The data originate from a study of control samples from healthy donors and cancer patients. The table came from immunoSEQ multiplex PCR; TCRdb's copy has only in-frame clones and leaves some out. Here the sample spans about 75,000 clones, approximately 88% being singletons. Sequencing was done on a sample of blood. This chain links TRBV9 with TRBJ2-7; 7 bases align to TRBD2. The TCR originated in a man aged 50 to 59 in good health. The CDR3 reads CASSPAGGSSAYEQYF. CDR3 DNA: TGTGCCAGCAGCCCAGCTGGCGGGAGCTCTGCCTACGAGCAGTACTTC.